This T cell receptor beta chain was obtained from a study of CD8+ T cells in alopecia areata (dated by TCRdb to the late 2010s). About the investigation overall: Treated patients were enrolled in an open-label pilot trial of oral tofacitinib, 5 to 10 mg twice daily, for moderate-to-severe alopecia areata. The RNA source kit depended on sample type: the PAXgene miRNA kit for fixed scalp, the miRNeasy kit for PBMCs, and the RNeasy kit for mouse skin. Patients received tofacitinib for 6 to 18 months and were then followed off drug for 6 months to check for delayed response and recurrence. The SALT score, which quantifies the percentage of affected scalp surface area, was used to measure disease severity in treated patients. immunoSEQ multiplex PCR using 35 Vbeta forward primers and 13 Jbeta reverse primers was used to amplify TCRbeta CDR3 regions. In humans, TCRbeta sequencing was performed on scalp tissue and on sorted CD4+ and CD8+ peripheral blood T cells from healthy controls and from patients with patchy or totalis/universalis alopecia areata. Scalp clonality was compared among normal scalp (n=4), patchy alopecia areata scalp (n=8), and alopecia totalis/universalis scalp (n=8). In both human patients and the C3H/HeJ mouse model, the study applied high-throughput TCRbeta sequencing to look at T cell clonal expansion in alopecia areata. Patients on tofacitinib were biopsied at baseline and after 4 and 24 weeks of treatment, and several of the patients also had a later scalp biopsy.

Read against the paper, the sample's time point label means: around 29 days on oral tofacitinib. The label giving this sample's treatment or condition can be read as: oral pan-JAK inhibitor, 5-10 mg twice daily. Lesional scalp punch biopsies and peripheral blood were collected from alopecia areata patients. PBMCs were isolated by density centrifugation and stained for CD3, CD4 and CD8, and CD4+ and CD8+ T cells were sorted on a FACSAria. A remark on this clone: What antigen it recognizes has not been identified. Base qualities are not recorded, but no much larger clone differs from it by a single base.

The CDR3 spans 15 residues, from the cysteine through the phenylalanine. Solely the CDR3 DNA is kept, with 45 bases framed from the first base. V is trimmed back by 2 bases and J by 5 bases, and the junction contains 4 bases that no gene match accounts for. From a lookup of the germline V gene, CDR1 and CDR2 are SGHDT and YYEEEE. Overall study outcomes, separate from this receptor: Scalp TCR repertoire analysis is complicated because resident alphabeta T cells in normal human skin are also sequenced, whereas mouse skin is dominated by gammadelta T cells. Many expanded lesional clones were found to persist in scalp and blood during tofacitinib treatment, and relapse after treatment cessation may be partly explained by this persistence. Compared with mice, TCR sequences shared between patients were less clear, possibly partly because of HLA diversity across the patient population. Tofacitinib significantly decreased scalp clonality and the number of expanded CD8+ clones among the top 100 scalp clones. Because the treated cohort was small and had just a single nonresponder, larger studies are needed to establish links between baseline CD8+ expansion and response. Lesional scalp, especially in alopecia totalis/universalis, showed higher clonality and more expanded CD8+ clones than normal scalp, suggesting antigenic drive.

To prepare the library, the immunoSEQ multiplex PCR assay was applied. For TCR sequencing, RNA was extracted from every sample and reverse transcribed into cDNA to serve as template. SuperScript III was used to make first-strand cDNA, primed with a 2:1 mix of oligo-dT and random hexamers. Amplification bias was assessed with a synthetic immune receptor repertoire, and residual bias was removed computationally. The original methods were these. Raw reads were preprocessed to remove errors, and CDR3 was defined according to IMGT conventions as the region from the conserved cysteine to phenylalanine. Clonality was calculated as 1 minus Shannon entropy normalized by log2 of the number of productive unique TCRs. Whether scalp clones were CD4 or CD8 was inferred by matching scalp TCRbeta sequences against CD4 and CD8 repertoires sorted from blood. In TCRdb, the immuneACCESS table is reduced to in-frame sequences with V and J assigned. These tables do not hold every clone; where another copy was compared, an unresolved V gene accounts for under half, and the others remain unexplained. V, J and clone size are taken as reported in that table, and D and trimming were inferred from the DNA itself. The sample table records fewer than 250,000 clones; around 60% of these occur just once. About 0.69% of the sample lies in the top ten.

The clonotype was recovered from a human donor with alopecia areata. The source was CD4+ T cells sorted from blood, collected at week 4, from a patient treated with tofacitinib. The chain is assembled from TRBV5-6 and TRBJ2-5; TRBD1 agrees with 12 junctional bases. CDR3 sequence: CASSFGTGGWETQYF. The DNA sequence is TGTGCCAGCAGCTTCGGGACAGGGGGCTGGGAGACCCAGTACTTC. With the rest looked up from the reference TRBV5-6 and TRBJ2-5 genes rather than sequenced, the full variable domain is DAGVTQSPTHLIKTRGQQVTLRCSPKSGHDTVSWYQQALGQGPQFIFQYYEEEERQRGNFPDRFSGHQFPNYSSELNVNALLLGDSALYLCASSFGTGGWETQYFGPGTRLLVL.